The clone carrying this TCR beta chain has a count of ten or more. This sample is drawn from a study of low-dose radiotherapy and immunotherapy resistance in tumors. Whole-study context: Per fraction, Cohort 2 was given 1 Gy every two weeks, accumulating a total of 13 Gy over 26 weeks.

TRAV and TRBV primers primed cDNA for both TCRalpha and TCRbeta. Using a constant-region primer together with a V-primer adapter, TCRs were subjected to roughly 20 PCR cycles of amplification. Via MiXCR, TCRdb re-called the reads, giving one row per CDR3 protein. The sample holds tens of thousands of distinct CDR3 sequences, roughly 19% seen once. This CDR3 spans 16 amino acids. Trimming stripped 7 bases from V and 2 bases from J, with 19 bases between. Regarding time point: after trial treatment. Stated treatment: LDRT plus nivolumab, ipilimumab, low-dose cyclophosphamide and aspirin (RACIN trial). This receptor was taken from a female donor with ovarian cancer. V usage is TRBV12-3 or TRBV12-4 and J usage is TRBJ2-3; possible D gene TRBD2, 6 bases. Material: PBMCs, obtained after low-dose radiotherapy plus immunotherapy. The CDR3 is CASTVGGWSATDTQYF. Written as DNA, the CDR3 is TGTGCCAGCACCGTGGGGGGTTGGTCGGCCACAGATACGCAGTATTTT.